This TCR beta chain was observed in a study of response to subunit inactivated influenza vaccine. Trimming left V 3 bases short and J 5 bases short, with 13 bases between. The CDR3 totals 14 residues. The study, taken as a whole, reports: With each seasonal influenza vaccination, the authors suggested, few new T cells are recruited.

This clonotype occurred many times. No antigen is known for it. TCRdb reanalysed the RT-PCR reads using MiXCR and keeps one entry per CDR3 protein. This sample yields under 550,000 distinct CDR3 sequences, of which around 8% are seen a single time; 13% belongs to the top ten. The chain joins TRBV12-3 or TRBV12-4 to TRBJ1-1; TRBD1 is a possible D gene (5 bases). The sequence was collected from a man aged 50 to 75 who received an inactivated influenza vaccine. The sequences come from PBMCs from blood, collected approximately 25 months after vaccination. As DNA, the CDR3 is TGTGCCAGCAGTTTTTCCAGGGACGGAACTGAAGCTTTCTTT. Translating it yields CASSFSRDGTEAFF.